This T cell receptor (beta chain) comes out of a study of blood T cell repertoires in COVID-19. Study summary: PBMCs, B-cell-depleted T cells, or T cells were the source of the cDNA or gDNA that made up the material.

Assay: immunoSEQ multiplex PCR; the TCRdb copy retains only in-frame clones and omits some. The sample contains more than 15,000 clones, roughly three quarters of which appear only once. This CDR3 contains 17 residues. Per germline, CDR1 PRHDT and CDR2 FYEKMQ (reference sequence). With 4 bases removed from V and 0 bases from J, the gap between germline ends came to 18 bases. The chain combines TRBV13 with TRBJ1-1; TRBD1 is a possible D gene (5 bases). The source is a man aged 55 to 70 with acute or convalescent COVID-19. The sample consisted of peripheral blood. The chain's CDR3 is CASSSQKNRLMNTEAFF. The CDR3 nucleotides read TGTGCCAGCAGCTCGCAAAAAAACAGGCTAATGAACACTGAAGCTTTCTTT.